This T cell receptor (beta chain) originates from a study of tumor-infiltrating lymphocytes in localized non-small cell lung cancer. Study-wide background: From each patient, both tumor and uninvolved lung, non-adjacent to tumor, were sampled.

The sample holds a few counts of this clone. From germline, CDR1 is MNHEY and CDR2 SVGAGI. Trimming cost V 9 bases and J 5 bases; bases outside gene matches: 13. The CDR3 spans 14 residues. The protocol was immunoSEQ multiplex PCR, while the TCRdb copy is restricted to in-frame clones and leaves out a portion. Of 13,000 to 15,000 clones in the sample, approximately 72% are singletons; the top ten hold less than 9.5%. The clonotype originates from a human donor with non-small cell lung cancer. The genes are TRBV6-5 and TRBJ2-7, with 7 bases matching TRBD2. Sequences were obtained from uninvolved lung tissue not adjacent to the tumor. The CDR3 coding sequence is TGTGCCAGTCGAAAAGAACTAGCGACCAACGAGCAGTACTTC. It specifies CASRKELATNEQYF.